This T cell receptor beta chain derives from a study of blood T cell repertoires in COVID-19 (dated by TCRdb to 2019 to 2021). Background on the whole study: Collaborator samples came from the United States, Italy and Spain and covered acute and convalescent phases of COVID-19. The material from the prospective study consisted of cDNA or gDNA derived from T cells, B-cell-depleted T cells, or PBMCs. Deeply sampled blood TCRbeta repertoires from subjects exposed to, actively infected with, or recovered from COVID-19 were included in the dataset. The repertoires were released in a freely available public database meant as a resource for research on the immune response to SARS-CoV-2. Samples came from the ongoing ImmuneRACE study (first 160 participants) plus 1,254 subjects from 6 global collaborators. A de-identified subject ID, COVID-19 status, age in years and sex were almost always included in the sample metadata. Where available, HLA class I and class II types were obtained from metadata supplied by the sample provider rather than from assay-based typing. Overall results and qualifications from the work: The quantity of clinical and demographic metadata differed by source and by participant and was supplied without curation.

Comments on this clone: The clone's antigen remains unknown. Base qualities are not recorded, but no much larger clone differs from it by a single base.

TCRbeta CDR3 regions were amplified from genomic DNA by means of the immunoSEQ Assay, a bias-controlled multiplex PCR. The authors processed their data as follows. The number of nucleated cells in each sample was estimated from the amplification of reference gene primers within the assay. Sequence reads were collapsed and filtered to measure the absolute abundance of every unique TCRbeta CDR3 rearrangement. For each sample, productive Simpson clonality was calculated as the square root of Simpson's diversity index across productive rearrangements. The table was pulled from immuneACCESS by TCRdb, which kept in-frame rearrangements only. Such tables lose some clones; where checked, under half of the loss comes from unresolved V genes, and the rest has no known cause. The V and J calls and clone size are taken from that table; D and trimming were inferred from the DNA. For this sample the table gives tens of thousands of clones, of which approximately 80% were detected only once. Clones ranked in the top ten supply under 20% of the sample.

Each collaborating institution followed its own protocols to collect whole blood in K2EDTA tubes. Collaborator samples were shipped for TCRbeta analysis as frozen whole blood, isolated PBMCs, or DNA extracted from either sample type. Reading the germline V gene (reference sequence) gives CDR1 LNHDA and CDR2 SQIVND. Spanning cysteine to phenylalanine, the CDR3 consists of 16 amino acids. Only the CDR3 DNA stays, 48 bases, in frame from base 1. V was cut back by 10 bases and J by 0 bases, leaving a gap of 16 bases between them. The sequence links TRBV19 to TRBJ2-6; the D gene is perhaps TRBD1, on 6 matching bases. The sample comprised peripheral blood. This clonotype was obtained from a woman aged 60 to 75 with acute or convalescent COVID-19. Here the CDR3 is given as CATEPGHLSGANVLTF. Read as DNA, the sequence is TGTGCCACCGAACCGGGACACCTCTCTGGGGCCAACGTCCTGACTTTC. Extended through the reference TRBV19 and TRBJ2-6 proteins, this CDR3 yields the full variable domain: DGGITQSPKYLFRKEGQNVTLSCEQNLNHDAMYWYRQDPGQGLRLIYYSQIVNDFQKGDIAEGYSVSREKKESFPLTVTSAQKNPTAFYLCATEPGHLSGANVLTFGAGSRLTVL.